In its sample, the clone carrying this T cell receptor beta chain was seen a few times. Preparation of the TCRbeta library was carried out with unique molecular identifiers. TCRdb analysed the PCR reads with MiXCR anew, one entry per CDR3 protein. The sample lists a few hundred thousand distinct CDR3 sequences; more than 8% were seen once. This CDR3 comprises 15 residues. Germline trimming cut 3 bases from V and 0 bases from J; bases unmatched to any gene: 5. From germline, CDR1 is MGHRA and CDR2 YSYEKL. The sample comes from a study of T-cell reconstitution after alpha-beta-depleted transplantation in children.

This TCR was sampled from a human donor who donated a stem cell graft to a child with SCID. The starting material was PBMCs from the stem cell graft donor, obtained from the stem cell graft. The rearrangement links TRBV4-1 to TRBJ2-7; 7 bases fit TRBD1. This CDR3 reads CASSHTQGSSYEQYF. The CDR3 nucleotides are TGCGCCAGCAGCCATACACAGGGGTCCTCCTACGAGCAGTACTTC.